This passage covers 10 T cell receptor beta chains from one sample sequenced in a study of T-cell reconstitution after alpha-beta-depleted transplantation in children. Unique molecular identifiers were used to barcode this TCRbeta library. Each CDR3 protein is one row after TCRdb ran MiXCR on the PCR reads. This sample carries fewer than 700,000 distinct CDR3 sequences, 10% to 15% of them seen once, and the ten largest clones take 2% to 2.5%. Sequenced material: PBMCs, mostly from graft donor cells, taken 360 days after TCRalphabeta/CD19-depleted stem cell transplant. The receptors originated from a male patient between 10 and 17 years old who had a stem cell transplant for acute myeloid leukemia, so the T cells may come from the graft donor.

This chain connects TRBV7-1 to TRBJ2-7, with TRBD2 identical over 9 bases. TRBV7-1 belongs to the ORF category, with a function that is uncertain. The CDR3 extends over 20 amino acids. J was trimmed by 1 base and V by 1 base; bases with no gene match: 17. The CDR3 protein is CASSSGWRQGLARFSYEQYF. The CDR3 DNA reads TGTGCCAGCAGCTCAGGTTGGAGGCAGGGACTAGCCAGGTTTTCCTACGAGCAGTACTTC.

V is TRBV7-3 and J is TRBJ2-7; 10 bases align to TRBD1. Trimming removed 4 bases from V and 6 bases from J; junction bases left unmatched: 3. Germline CDR1 SGHTA, CDR2 FQGTGA. CDR3 length equals 13 residues. The CDR3 region has the DNA TGTGCCAGCAGCTGGGACAGGGGTCGCGAGCAGTACTTC. As protein: CASSWDRGREQYF. The variable domain in full, with the rest retrieved from reference TRBV7-3 and TRBJ2-7, is GAGVSQTPSNKVTEKGKYVELRCDPISGHTALYWYRQSLGQGPEFLIYFQGTGAADDSGLPNDRFFAVRPEGSVSTLKIQRTERGDSAVYLCASSWDRGREQYFGPGTRLTVT.

V gene TRBV4-3 combines with J gene TRBJ2-1; D possibly matches TRBD1 or TRBD2 (7 bases each). This CDR3 region has 20 residues. Germline values: CDR1 LGHNA, CDR2 YSLEER. V was pared by 2 bases and J by 7 bases, with 30 bases between. The CDR3 sequence: CASSQRDSVFAGVDTNEQFF. The CDR3 bases are TGCGCCAGCAGCCAACGGGACAGTGTTTTCGCGGGAGTGGATACAAATGAGCAGTTCTTC.

The gene calls are TRBV12-3 or TRBV12-4 and TRBJ2-1, with 9 bases fitting TRBD2. The CDR3 totals 19 residues. J gave up 4 bases and V 5 bases, and 18 bases lay outside the gene matches. CDR3 protein: CASSPMGLAGPPFYNEQFF. For the CDR3, the DNA is TGTGCCAGCAGTCCCATGGGGCTAGCGGGACCCCCATTTTACAATGAGCAGTTCTTC.

The gene calls are TRBV6-1 and TRBJ2-5; D not certain. V was cut by 8 bases and J by 4 bases, with 17 bases left in between. Germline V gene sequence: CDR1 MNHNS, CDR2 SASEGT. The CDR3 covers 14 residues. DNA for the CDR3: TGTGCCAGCTTCGGACCACTTAAGGCAGAGACCCAGTACTTC. This translates into CASFGPLKAETQYF.

V is TRBV6-1 and J is TRBJ2-2, with 8 nucleotides matching TRBD2. This CDR3 region has 18 residues. CDR1 MNHNS and CDR2 SASEGT come from the germline V gene. The ends lost 5 bases at V and 3 bases at J; junction bases unmatched: 14. The CDR3 region is CASSRAGATSIYTGELFF. The CDR3 nucleotides are TGTGCCAGCAGTCGAGCGGGGGCTACATCGATCTACACCGGGGAGCTGTTTTTT.

The chain links TRBV19 to TRBJ2-7; D not certain. Per germline, CDR1 LNHDA and CDR2 SQIVND (reference sequence). The CDR3 sequence is 14 residues long. Trimming stripped 7 bases from V and 2 bases from J, with 15 bases between. Written as DNA, the CDR3 is TGTGCCAGTAACGCCCTTCTAAGGCCCTACGAGCAGTACTTC. It specifies CASNALLRPYEQYF.

A word on this clonotype: Possible read error: a much larger clone is one base away. The chain recombines TRBV29-1 with TRBJ2-7, with TRBD2 identical over 10 bases. The germline V gene encodes CDR1 SQVTM and CDR2 ANQGSEA. The CDR3 is 13 residues long. CDR3 sequence reads: CSVGWTSGYGQYF. As DNA, the CDR3 is TGCAGCGTTGGCTGGACTAGCGGCTACGGGCAGTACTTC.

The J gene is TRBJ2-2, the V gene TRBV6-2 or TRBV6-3; D is possibly TRBD1 (6 bases). Germline loops: CDR1 MNHEY, CDR2 SVGEGT. V lost 2 bases and J lost 0, with 13 bases in between. The CDR3 spans 17 residues. The CDR3 DNA reads TGTGCCAGCAGTTACCACGGACCAGGGGCGAACACCGGGGAGCTGTTTTTT. Amino acid sequence: CASSYHGPGANTGELFF.

Here the CDR3 DNA reads TGTGCCATCAGGGCCGGGGGACTGGGTATCTACGAGCAGTACTTC. It specifies CAIRAGGLGIYEQYF. V and J are TRBV10-3 and TRBJ2-7; TRBD2 might be the D (6 bases). Trimming removed 6 bases at V and 3 bases at J, with 18 bases between. CDR3 length equals 15 residues. Germline V gives CDR1 ENHRY, CDR2 SYGVKD.